The sequence of this TCR beta chain was determined in a study of cytomegalovirus exposure and HLA in healthy donors. Study-wide results and caveats: The study flagged about 150 TCR beta chains as cytomegalovirus-associated.

This cohort consisted of healthy bone marrow donors. The V gene's germline CDR1 is MDHEN and CDR2 SYDVKM. Trimming left V 4 bases short and J 8 bases short, with 11 bases between. The CDR3 runs to 12 residues. Remarks on this clone: Its target is not known.

Primers: 60 Vbeta forward and 13 Jbeta reverse. Profiling relied on immunoSEQ multiplex PCR, and the TCRdb table lists in-frame clones only, not all of them. The sample lists 180,000 or so clones, almost 80% seen once, with less than 8% in the top ten. This TCR derives from a man in his forties or fifties in good health and CMV-seropositive. What was sequenced was PBMCs. The genes are TRBV28 and TRBJ1-2; D not certain. The CDR3 is CASSYNPRGYTF. Written as DNA, the CDR3 is TGTGCCAGCAGTTATAACCCTCGGGGCTACACCTTC.